The 6 T cell receptor beta chains presented below share a single source sample, sequenced in a study of CD8 T cells in Susac syndrome. Random hexamers were used to reverse transcribe about 0.45 to 1 ug of RNA. From the immunoSEQ multiplex PCR reads, TCRdb called clonotypes with MiXCR, one entry per CDR3 protein. This sample has 180,000 or so distinct CDR3 sequences, with around 95% found just once. The sequenced sample consisted of CD4+ T cells from PBMCs. The receptor source for this set is a human donor in good health.

The chain links TRBV4-2 to TRBJ1-4; D not certain. The V end was cut by 0 bases, the J end by 14 bases, with 10 bases between. CDR3 size: 12 residues. The germline gives CDR1 LGHNA, CDR2 YNFKEQ. As DNA, the CDR3 is TGTGCCAGCAGCCAAGAGGCCAGCCCTCTGTTTTTT. Protein sequence: CASSQEASPLFF.

The V and J genes are TRBV2 and TRBJ2-2, with D possibly being TRBD1 (6 bases). Germline V gene data show CDR1 as SNHLY and CDR2 as FYNNEI. V was shortened by 6 bases and J by 2 bases, with 10 bases between the two germline ends. The CDR3 sequence is 14 residues long. CDR3 DNA: TGTGCCAGCAGGAAGGGGGACAACACCGGGGAGCTGTTTTTT. Its protein is CASRKGDNTGELFF.

This chain's CDR3 is CASSQVNRGNTGELFF. The CDR3 DNA is TGCGCCAGCAGCCAAGTTAACAGGGGAAACACCGGGGAGCTGTTTTTT. The V and J genes are TRBV4-1 and TRBJ2-2, with 7 bases aligning to TRBD1. The CDR3 runs to 16 residues. Germline CDR1 and CDR2: MGHRA and YSYEKL. Unmatched junction bases numbered 4, after V lost 1 base and J lost 2 bases.

The CDR3 region has the DNA TGCAGCGTTGGACTAGCGCTGACTAGCACAGATACGCAGTATTTT. Protein sequence: CSVGLALTSTDTQYF. The rearrangement links TRBV29-1 to TRBJ2-3; TRBD2 agrees at 8 bases. Germline lookup yields CDR1 SQVTM and CDR2 ANQGSEA. The CDR3 contains 15 residues. V trimming: 4 bases; J trimming: 0 bases; junction bases outside the gene matches: 6.

The chain recombines TRBV30 with TRBJ1-2; no clear D gene. CDR3 length: 13 residues. Germline values: CDR1 GTSNPN, CDR2 SVGIG (reference sequence). V was cut by 0 bases and J by 3 bases, with 8 bases left in between. The CDR3: CAWSVPGYYGYTF. The CDR3 DNA sequence: TGTGCCTGGAGTGTACCAGGTTACTATGGCTACACCTTC.

The rearrangement uses TRBV5-4 and TRBJ2-2; 8 bases are shared with TRBD2. CDR1 is SGHNT, CDR2 YYREEE, per germline (reference sequence). With V trimmed by 4 bases and J by 5 bases, 4 bases remained unmatched. The CDR3 is 14 residues long. The CDR3 spells CASSPGGRTGELFF. Written as DNA, the CDR3 is TGTGCCAGCAGCCCGGGAGGGAGGACCGGGGAGCTGTTTTTT.